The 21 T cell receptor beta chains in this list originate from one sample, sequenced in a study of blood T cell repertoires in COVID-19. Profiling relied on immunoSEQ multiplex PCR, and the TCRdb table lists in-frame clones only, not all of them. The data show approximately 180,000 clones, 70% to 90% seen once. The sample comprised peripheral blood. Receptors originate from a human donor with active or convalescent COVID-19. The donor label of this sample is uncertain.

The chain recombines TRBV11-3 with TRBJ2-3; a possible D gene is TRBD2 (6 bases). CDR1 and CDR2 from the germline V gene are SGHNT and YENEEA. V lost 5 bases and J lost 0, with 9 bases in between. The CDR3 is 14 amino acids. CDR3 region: CASSPLASTDTQYF. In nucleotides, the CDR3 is TGTGCCAGCAGCCCACTAGCCAGCACAGATACGCAGTATTTT.

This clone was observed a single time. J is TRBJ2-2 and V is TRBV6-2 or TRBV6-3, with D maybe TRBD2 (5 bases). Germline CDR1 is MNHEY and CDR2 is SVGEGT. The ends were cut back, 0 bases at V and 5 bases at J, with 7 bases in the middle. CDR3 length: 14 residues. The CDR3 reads CASSYSSGTGELFF. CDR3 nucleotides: TGTGCCAGCAGTTACTCCTCGGGAACCGGGGAGCTGTTTTTT.

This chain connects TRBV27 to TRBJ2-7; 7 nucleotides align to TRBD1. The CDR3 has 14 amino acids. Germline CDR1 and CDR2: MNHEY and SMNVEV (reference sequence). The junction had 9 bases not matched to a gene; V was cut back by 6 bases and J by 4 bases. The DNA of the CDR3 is TGTGCCAGCAGCCGACAGGGCGGATCGTACGAGCAGTACTTC. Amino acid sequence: CASSRQGGSYEQYF.

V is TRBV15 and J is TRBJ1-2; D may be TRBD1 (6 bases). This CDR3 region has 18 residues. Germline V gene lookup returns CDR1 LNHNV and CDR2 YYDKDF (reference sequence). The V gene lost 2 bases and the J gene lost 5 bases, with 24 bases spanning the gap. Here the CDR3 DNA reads TGTGCCACCAGCAGATCGGGCTACTTTGGGGGGGCGGATTATGGCTACACCTTC. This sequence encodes CATSRSGYFGGADYGYTF. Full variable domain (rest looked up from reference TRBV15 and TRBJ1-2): DAMVIQNPRYQVTQFGKPVTLSCSQTLNHNVMYWYQQKSSQAPKLLFHYYDKDFNNEADTPDNFQSRRPNTSFCFLDIRSPGLGDTAMYLCATSRSGYFGGADYGYTFGSGTRLTVV.

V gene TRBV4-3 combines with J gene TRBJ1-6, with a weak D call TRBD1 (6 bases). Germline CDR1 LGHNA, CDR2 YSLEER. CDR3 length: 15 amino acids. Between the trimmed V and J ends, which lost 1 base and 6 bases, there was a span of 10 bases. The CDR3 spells CASSQGTVSNSPLHF. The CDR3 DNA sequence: TGCGCCAGCAGCCAAGGGACAGTCTCTAATTCACCCCTCCACTTT.

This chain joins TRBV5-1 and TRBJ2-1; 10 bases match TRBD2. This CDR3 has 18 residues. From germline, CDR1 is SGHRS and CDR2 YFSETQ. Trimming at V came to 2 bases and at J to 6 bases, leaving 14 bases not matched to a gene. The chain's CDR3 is CASSFILLAGQLGNEQFF. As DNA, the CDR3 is TGCGCCAGCAGCTTTATTCTACTAGCGGGACAACTGGGCAATGAGCAGTTCTTC.

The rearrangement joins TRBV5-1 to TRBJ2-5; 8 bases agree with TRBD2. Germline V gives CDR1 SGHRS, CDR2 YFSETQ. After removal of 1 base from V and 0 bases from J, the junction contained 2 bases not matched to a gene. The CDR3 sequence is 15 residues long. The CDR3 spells CASSLLSGNQETQYF. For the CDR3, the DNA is TGCGCCAGCAGCTTGCTTAGCGGGAACCAAGAGACCCAGTACTTC.

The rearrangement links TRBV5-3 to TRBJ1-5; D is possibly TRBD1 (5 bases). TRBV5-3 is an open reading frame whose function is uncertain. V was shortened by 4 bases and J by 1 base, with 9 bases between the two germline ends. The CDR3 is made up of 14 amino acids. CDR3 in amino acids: CARSHTGSNQPQHF. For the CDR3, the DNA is TGTGCCAGAAGCCATACAGGAAGCAATCAGCCCCAGCATTTT.

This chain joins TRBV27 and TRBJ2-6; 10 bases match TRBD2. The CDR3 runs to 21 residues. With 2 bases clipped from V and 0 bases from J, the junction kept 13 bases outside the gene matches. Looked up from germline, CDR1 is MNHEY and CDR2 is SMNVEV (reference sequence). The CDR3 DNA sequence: TGTGCCAGCAGTTTAAAGGGGGTACTAGCGGGGCATATCTCTGGGGCCAACGTCCTGACTTTC. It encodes CASSLKGVLAGHISGANVLTF.

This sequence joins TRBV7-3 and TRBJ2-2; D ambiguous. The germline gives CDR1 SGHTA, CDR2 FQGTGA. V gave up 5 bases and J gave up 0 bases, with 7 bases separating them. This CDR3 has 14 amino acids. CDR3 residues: CASSPTSNTGELFF. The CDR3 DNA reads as TGTGCCAGCAGCCCGACATCGAACACCGGGGAGCTGTTTTTT.

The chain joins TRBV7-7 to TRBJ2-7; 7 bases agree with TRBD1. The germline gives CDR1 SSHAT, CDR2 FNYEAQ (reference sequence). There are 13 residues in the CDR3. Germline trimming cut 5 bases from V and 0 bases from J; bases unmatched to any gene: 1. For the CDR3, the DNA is TGTGCCAGCAGCCGGGACAGCTCCTACGAGCAGTACTTC. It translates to CASSRDSSYEQYF.

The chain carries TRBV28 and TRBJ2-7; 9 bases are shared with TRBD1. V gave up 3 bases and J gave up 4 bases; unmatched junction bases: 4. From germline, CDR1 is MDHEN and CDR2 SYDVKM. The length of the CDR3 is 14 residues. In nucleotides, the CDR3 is TGTGCCAGCAGTTTGGGACAGGGTGGTTACGAGCAGTACTTC. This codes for CASSLGQGGYEQYF.

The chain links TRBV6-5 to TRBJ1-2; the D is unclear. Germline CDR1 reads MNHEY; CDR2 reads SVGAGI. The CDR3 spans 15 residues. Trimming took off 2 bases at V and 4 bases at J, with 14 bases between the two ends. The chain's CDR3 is CASSYVGERIYGYTF. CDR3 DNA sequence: TGTGCCAGCAGTTACGTGGGCGAACGGATCTATGGCTACACCTTC.

The CDR3 protein is CASSLDGGVGGPADTQYF. In DNA form, the CDR3 reads TGTGCCAGCAGCTTAGATGGGGGAGTGGGGGGGCCCGCAGATACGCAGTATTTT. The chain joins TRBV11-2 to TRBJ2-3; a weak D match, TRBD2 (7 bases). Germline CDR1 reads SGHAT; CDR2 reads FQNNGV. Trimming removed 0 bases from V and 4 bases from J, with 20 bases in between. The CDR3 is made up of 18 amino acids.

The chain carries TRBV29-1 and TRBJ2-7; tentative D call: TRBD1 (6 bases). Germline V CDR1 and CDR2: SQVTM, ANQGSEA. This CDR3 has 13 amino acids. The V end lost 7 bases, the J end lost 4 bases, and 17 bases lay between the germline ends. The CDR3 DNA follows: TGCAGCGCCTCAGGGACATACCCTTACGAGCAGTACTTC. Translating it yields CSASGTYPYEQYF.

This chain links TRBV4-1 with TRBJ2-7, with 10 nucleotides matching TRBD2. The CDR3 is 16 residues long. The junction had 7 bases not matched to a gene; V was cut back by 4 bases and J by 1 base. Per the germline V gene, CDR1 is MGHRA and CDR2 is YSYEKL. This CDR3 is CASSPIRTSGSYEQYF. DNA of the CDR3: TGCGCCAGCAGCCCGATCAGGACTAGCGGATCCTACGAGCAGTACTTC.

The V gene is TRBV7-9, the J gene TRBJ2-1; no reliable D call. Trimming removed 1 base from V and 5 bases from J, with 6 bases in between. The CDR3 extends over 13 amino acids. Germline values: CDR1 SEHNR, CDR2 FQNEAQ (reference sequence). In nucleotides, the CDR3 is TGTGCCAGCAGCTTAGGGTGGCACAATGAGCAGTTCTTC. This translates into CASSLGWHNEQFF.

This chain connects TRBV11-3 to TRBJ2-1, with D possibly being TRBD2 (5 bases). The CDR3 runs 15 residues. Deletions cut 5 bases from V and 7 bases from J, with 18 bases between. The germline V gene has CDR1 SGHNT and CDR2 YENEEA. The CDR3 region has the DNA TGTGCCAGCAGCCCCCGGCGGGCTAGAGGTAATGAGCAGTTCTTC. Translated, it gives CASSPRRARGNEQFF.

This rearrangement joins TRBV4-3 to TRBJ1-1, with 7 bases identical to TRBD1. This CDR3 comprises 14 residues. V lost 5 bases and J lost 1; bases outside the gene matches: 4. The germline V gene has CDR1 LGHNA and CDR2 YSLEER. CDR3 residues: CASSWGQQNTEAFF. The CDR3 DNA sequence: TGCGCCAGCAGCTGGGGACAGCAGAACACTGAAGCTTTCTTT.

The CDR3: CASSPGRDWAFF. The DNA for the CDR3 is TGTGCCAGCTCACCAGGCCGGGATTGGGCTTTCTTT. The chain has TRBV18 and TRBJ1-1; no clear D gene. CDR1 is KGHSH, CDR2 LQKENI, per germline. Trimming took off 2 bases at V and 11 bases at J, with 12 bases between the two ends. The CDR3 is 12 residues long.

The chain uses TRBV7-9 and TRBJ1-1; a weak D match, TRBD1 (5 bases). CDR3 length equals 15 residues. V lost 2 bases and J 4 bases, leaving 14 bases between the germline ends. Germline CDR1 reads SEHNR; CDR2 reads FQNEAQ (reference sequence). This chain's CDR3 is CASSLQGGFGTEAFF. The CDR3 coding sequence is TGTGCCAGCAGCTTACAGGGAGGCTTTGGCACTGAAGCTTTCTTT.